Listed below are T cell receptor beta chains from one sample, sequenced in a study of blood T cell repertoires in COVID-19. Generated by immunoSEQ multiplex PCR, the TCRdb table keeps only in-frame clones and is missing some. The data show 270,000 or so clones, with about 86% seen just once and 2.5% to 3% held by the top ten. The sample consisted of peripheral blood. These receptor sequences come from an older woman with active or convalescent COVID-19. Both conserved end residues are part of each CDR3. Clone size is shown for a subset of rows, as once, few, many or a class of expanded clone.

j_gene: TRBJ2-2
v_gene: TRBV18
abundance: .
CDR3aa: CASSLTQGVHTGELFF

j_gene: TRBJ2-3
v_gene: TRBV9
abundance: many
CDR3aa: CASSGGDSTDTQYF

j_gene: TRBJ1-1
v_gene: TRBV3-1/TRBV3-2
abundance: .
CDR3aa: CASSQDGGYPEAFF

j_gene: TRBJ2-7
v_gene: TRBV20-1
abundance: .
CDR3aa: CSASSPGGLGYEQYF

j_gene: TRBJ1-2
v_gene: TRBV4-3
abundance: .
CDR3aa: CASSQDRDSDLNTF

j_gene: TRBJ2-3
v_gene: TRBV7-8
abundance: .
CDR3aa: CASSSRRESSGRDTQYF

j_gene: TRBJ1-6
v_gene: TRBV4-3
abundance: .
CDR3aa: CASSQDIGQGIHRGSPLHF

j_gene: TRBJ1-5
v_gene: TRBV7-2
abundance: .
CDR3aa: CASSLDRAVSQPQHF

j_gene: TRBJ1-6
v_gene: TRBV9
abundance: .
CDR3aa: CASSQGVSEGSAHSPLHF

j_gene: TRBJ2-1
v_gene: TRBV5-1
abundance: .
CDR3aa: CASSWEGHSGIFNEQFF

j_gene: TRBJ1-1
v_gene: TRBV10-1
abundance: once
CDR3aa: CASKRDRGHNTEAFF

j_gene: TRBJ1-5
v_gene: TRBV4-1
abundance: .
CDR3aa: CASSQFETAPSRPQHF

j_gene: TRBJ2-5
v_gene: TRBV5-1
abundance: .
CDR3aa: CASRLLDRPRETQYF

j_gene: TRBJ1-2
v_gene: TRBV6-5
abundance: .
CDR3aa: CASKPDRVGGYTF

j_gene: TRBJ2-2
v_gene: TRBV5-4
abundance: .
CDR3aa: CASSLGPQLVATGELFF

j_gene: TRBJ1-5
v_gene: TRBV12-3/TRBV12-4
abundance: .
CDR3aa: CASSLAAGQPQHF

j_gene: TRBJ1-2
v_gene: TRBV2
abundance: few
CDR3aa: CASSGEDYGYTF

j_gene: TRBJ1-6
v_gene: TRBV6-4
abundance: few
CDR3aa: CASSPGTGVSPLHF

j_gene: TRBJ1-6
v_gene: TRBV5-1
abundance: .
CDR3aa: CASSLSGGSSPLHF

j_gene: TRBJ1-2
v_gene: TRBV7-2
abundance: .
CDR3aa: CASSPRTGEWGYTF

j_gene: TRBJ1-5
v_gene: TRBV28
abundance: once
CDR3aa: CASSNRLTGFNQPQHF

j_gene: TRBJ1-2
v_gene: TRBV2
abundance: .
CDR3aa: CASSEAGLYGYTF

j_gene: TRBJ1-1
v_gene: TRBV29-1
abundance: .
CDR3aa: CSAGTGVGTEAFF

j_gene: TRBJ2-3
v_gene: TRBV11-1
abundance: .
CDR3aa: CASSSGTAPRYTQYF

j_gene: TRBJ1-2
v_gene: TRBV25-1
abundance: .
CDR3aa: CASSDLDRGDYGYTF

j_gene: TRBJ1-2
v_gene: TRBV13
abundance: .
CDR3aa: CASSRGQGNYGYTF

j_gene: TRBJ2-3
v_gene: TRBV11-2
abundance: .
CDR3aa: CASSSGGPTDTQYF